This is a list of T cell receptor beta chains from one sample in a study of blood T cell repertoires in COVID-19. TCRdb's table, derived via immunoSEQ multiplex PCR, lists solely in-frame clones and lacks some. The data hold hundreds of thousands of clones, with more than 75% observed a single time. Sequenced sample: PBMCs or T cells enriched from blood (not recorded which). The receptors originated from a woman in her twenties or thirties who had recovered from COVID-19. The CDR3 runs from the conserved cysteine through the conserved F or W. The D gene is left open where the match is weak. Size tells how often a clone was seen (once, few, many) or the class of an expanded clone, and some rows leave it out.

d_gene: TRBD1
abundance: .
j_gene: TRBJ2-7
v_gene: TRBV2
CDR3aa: CASSEHRGRFEQYF
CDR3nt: TGTGCCAGCAGTGAACACAGGGGGCGGTTCGAGCAGTACTTC

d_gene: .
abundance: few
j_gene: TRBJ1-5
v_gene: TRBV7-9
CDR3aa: CASSLVGAAGVSNQPQHF
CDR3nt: TGTGCCAGCAGCTTAGTCGGAGCGGCAGGGGTTAGCAATCAGCCCCAGCATTTT

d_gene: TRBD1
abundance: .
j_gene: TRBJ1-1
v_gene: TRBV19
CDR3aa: CASSKGQGNTEAFF
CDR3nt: TGTGCCAGTAGCAAAGGACAGGGGAACACTGAAGCTTTCTTT

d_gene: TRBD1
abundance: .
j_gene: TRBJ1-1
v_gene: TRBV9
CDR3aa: CASSVGQGGTEAFF
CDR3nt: TGTGCCAGCAGCGTAGGGCAGGGGGGCACTGAAGCTTTCTTT

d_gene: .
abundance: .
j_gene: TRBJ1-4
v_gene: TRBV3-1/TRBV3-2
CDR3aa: CASSIYGEKLFF
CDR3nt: TGTGCCAGCAGCATCTACGGGGAAAAACTGTTTTTT

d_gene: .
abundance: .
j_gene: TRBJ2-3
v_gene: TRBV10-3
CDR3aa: CATGPETDTQYF
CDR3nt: TGTGCCACAGGCCCCGAGACAGATACGCAGTATTTT

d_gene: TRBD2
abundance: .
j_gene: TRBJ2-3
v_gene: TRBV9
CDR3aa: CASSLQAGGPGTQYF
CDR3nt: TGTGCCAGCAGCTTACAAGCGGGGGGGCCAGGTACGCAGTATTTT

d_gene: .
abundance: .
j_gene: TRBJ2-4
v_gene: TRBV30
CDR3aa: CAWGGRGNIQYF
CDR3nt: TGTGCCTGGGGCGGAAGGGGAAACATTCAGTACTTC

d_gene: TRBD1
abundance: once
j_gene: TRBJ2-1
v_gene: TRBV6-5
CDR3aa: CASHGGQVKGEQFF
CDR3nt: TGTGCCAGCCACGGAGGACAGGTAAAGGGTGAGCAGTTCTTC

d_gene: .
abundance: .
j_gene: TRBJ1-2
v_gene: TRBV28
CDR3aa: CASSSLRVGYTF
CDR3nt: TGTGCCAGCAGTTCTCTCAGGGTTGGCTACACCTTC

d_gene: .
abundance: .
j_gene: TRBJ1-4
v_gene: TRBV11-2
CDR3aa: CASGRGANEKLFF
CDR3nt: TGTGCCAGCGGCAGGGGAGCTAATGAAAAACTGTTTTTT

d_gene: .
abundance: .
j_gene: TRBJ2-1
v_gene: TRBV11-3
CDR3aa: CASSRTGNNEQFF
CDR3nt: TGTGCCAGCAGCCGAACAGGGAACAATGAGCAGTTCTTC

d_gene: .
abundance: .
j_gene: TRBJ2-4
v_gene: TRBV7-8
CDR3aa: CASSPEPGAGNIQYF
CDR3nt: TGTGCCAGCAGCCCGGAACCTGGGGCGGGGAACATTCAGTACTTC

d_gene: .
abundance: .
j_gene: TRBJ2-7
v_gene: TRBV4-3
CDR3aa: CASSQEYLSYEQYF
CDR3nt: TGCGCCAGCAGCCAAGAGTACTTATCCTACGAGCAGTACTTC

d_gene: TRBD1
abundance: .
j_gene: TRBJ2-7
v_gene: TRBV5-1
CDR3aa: CASSLGTDSYEQYF
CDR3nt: TGCGCCAGCAGCCTCGGGACAGACTCCTACGAGCAGTACTTC

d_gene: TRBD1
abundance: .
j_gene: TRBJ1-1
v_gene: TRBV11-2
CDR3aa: CASSLGDRVAAFF
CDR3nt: TGTGCCAGCAGCTTAGGAGACAGGGTAGCGGCTTTCTTT

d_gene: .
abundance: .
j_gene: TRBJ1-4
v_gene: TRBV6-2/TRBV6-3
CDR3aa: CASSYSGRSREKLFF
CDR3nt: TGTGCCAGCAGTTACTCAGGCCGATCGAGGGAAAAACTGTTTTTT

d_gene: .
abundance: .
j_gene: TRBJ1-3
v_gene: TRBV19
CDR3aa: CAAESRNTIYF
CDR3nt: TGTGCCGCTGAGTCGCGAAACACCATATATTTT

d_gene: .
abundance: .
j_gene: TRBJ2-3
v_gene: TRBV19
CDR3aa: CASSLAVTDTQYF
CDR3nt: TGTGCCAGTAGTTTGGCAGTCACAGATACGCAGTATTTT

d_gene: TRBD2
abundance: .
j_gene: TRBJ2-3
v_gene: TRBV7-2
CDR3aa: CASSIGTAGVSDTQYF
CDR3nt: TGTGCCAGCAGCATCGGGACCGCGGGGGTTTCAGATACGCAGTATTTT

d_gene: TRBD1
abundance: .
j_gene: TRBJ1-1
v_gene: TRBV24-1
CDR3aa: CATSPTGQGVKNTEAFF
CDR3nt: TGTGCCACCAGTCCAACGGGACAGGGTGTCAAGAACACTGAAGCTTTCTTT

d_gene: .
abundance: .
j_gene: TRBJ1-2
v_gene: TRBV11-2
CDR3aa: CASSLGTGYGYTF
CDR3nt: TGTGCCAGCAGCTTAGGTACGGGCTATGGCTACACCTTC

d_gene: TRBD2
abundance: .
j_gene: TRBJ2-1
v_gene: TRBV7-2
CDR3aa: CASSSGGEALHNEQFF
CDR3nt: TGTGCCAGCAGCAGCGGGGGGGAGGCCCTCCACAATGAGCAGTTCTTC

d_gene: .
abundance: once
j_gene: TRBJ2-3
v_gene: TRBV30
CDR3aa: CAWSVTGTDTQYF
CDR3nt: TGTGCCTGGAGTGTTACGGGGACAGATACGCAGTATTTT

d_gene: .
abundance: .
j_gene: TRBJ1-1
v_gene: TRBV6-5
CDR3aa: CASSYSDSWNTEAFF
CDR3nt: TGTGCCAGCAGTTACTCTGACAGCTGGAACACTGAAGCTTTCTTT

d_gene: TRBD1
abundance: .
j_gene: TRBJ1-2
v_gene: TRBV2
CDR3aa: CASSGLGGQGAQGYGYTF
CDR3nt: TGTGCCAGCAGTGGCCTAGGGGGACAGGGGGCGCAGGGCTATGGCTACACCTTC

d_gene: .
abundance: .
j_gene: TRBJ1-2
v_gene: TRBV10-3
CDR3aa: CAISDPGIGYGYTF
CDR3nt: TGTGCCATCAGTGACCCCGGGATCGGGTATGGCTACACCTTC

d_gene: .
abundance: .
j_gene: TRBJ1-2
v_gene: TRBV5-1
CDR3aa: CASSQQGTNYGYTF
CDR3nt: TGCGCCAGCAGCCAGCAGGGAACTAACTATGGCTACACCTTC

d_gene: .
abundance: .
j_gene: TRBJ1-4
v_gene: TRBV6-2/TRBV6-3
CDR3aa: CASSYNRLTDLANEKLFF
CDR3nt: TGTGCCAGCAGTTACAATCGGCTGACCGACCTAGCTAATGAAAAACTGTTTTTT

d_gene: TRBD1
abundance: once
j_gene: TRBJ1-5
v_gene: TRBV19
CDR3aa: CASSADRGRGNQPQHF
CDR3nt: TGTGCCAGTAGTGCAGACAGGGGAAGGGGCAATCAGCCCCAGCATTTT

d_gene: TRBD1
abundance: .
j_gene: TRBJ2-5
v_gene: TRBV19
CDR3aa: CASSPQNRGKETQYF
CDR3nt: TGTGCCAGTAGTCCGCAAAACAGGGGGAAAGAGACCCAGTACTTC

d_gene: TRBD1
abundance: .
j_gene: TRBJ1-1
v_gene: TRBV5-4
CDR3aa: CASSLAGTGATEAFF
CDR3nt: TGTGCCAGCAGCTTGGCCGGGACAGGAGCTACTGAAGCTTTCTTT

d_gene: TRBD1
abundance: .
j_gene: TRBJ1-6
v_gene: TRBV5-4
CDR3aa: CASSTVPGQGNHSPLHF
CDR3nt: TGTGCCAGCAGCACCGTACCGGGACAGGGGAACCATTCACCCCTCCACTTT

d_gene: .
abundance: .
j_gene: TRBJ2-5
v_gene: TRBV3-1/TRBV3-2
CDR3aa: CASSPSVSEETQYF
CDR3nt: TGTGCCAGCAGCCCCAGCGTATCCGAAGAGACCCAGTACTTC

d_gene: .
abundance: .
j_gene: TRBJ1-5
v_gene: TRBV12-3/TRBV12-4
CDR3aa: CASRDYSNQPQHF
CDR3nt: TGTGCCAGCCGGGACTATAGCAATCAGCCCCAGCATTTT